The clone carrying this T cell receptor beta chain has a handful of counts. As yet, its antigen is unknown. The data were taken from a study of T cell repertoires in cytomegalovirus infection. Study in general: Researchers turned to recently identified HLA-C-restricted CMV epitopes as well as well-studied HLA-B-restricted ones. Notes on the study in general: Clonotype analysis showed dominance of the ex vivo response by HLA-C-restricted CMV-specific TCR beta clonotypes.

TCRdb reanalysed the reads using MiXCR and keeps one entry per CDR3 protein. The profile shows 600,000 to 700,000 distinct CDR3 sequences, approximately 33% of them singletons. The CDR3 extends over 12 amino acids. CDR1 and CDR2 (germline): SEHNR, FQNEAQ (reference sequence). Trimming stripped 3 bases from V and 7 bases from J, with 7 bases between. The V call is TRBV7-9, the J call TRBJ2-1; D remains unclear. The receptor comes from a human donor in good health (CMV status not recorded). Some clones in this sample may be carry-over from other donors' samples. Sample: cultured PBMCs, taken from culture after CMV antigen stimulation. In nucleotides, the CDR3 is TGTGCCAGCAGCTTCTTAATGAATGAGCAGTTCTTC. This encodes CASSFLMNEQFF.